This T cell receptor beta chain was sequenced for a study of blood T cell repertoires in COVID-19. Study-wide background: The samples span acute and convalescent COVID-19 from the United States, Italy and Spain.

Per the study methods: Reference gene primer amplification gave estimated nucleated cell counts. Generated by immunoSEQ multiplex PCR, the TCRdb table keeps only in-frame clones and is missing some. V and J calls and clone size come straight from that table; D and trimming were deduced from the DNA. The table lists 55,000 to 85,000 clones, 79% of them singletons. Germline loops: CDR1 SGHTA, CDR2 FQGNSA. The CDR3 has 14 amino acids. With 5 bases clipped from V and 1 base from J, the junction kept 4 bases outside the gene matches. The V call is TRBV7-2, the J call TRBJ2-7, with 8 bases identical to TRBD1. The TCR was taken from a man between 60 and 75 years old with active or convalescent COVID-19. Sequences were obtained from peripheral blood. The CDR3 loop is CASSTGGSSYEQYF. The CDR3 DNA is TGTGCCAGCAGCACAGGGGGATCGTCCTACGAGCAGTACTTC. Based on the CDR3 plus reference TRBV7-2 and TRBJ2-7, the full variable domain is GAGVSQSPSNKVTEKGKDVELRCDPISGHTALYWYRQSLGQGLEFLIYFQGNSAPDKSGLPSDRFSAERTGGSVSTLTIQRTQQEDSAVYLCASSTGGSSYEQYFGPGTRLTVT.